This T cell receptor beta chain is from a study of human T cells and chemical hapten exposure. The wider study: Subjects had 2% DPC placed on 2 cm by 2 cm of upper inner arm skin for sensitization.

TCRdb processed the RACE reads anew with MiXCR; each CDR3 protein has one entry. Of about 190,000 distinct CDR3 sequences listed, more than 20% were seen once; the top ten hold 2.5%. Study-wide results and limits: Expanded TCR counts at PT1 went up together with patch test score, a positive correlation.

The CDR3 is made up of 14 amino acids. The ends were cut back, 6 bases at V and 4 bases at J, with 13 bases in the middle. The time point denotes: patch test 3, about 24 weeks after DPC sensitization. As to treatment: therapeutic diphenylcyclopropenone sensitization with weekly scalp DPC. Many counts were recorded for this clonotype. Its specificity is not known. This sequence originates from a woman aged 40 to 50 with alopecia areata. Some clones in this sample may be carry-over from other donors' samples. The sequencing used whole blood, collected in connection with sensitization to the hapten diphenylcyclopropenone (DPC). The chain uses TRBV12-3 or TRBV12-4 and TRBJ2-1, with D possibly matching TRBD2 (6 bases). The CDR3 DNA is TGTGCCAGCAGCCGGTCCGGGAGTTACAATGAGCAGTTCTTC. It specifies CASSRSGSYNEQFF.